The clone carrying this T cell receptor (beta chain) has a handful of counts. These data are taken from a study of response to subunit inactivated influenza vaccine. TCRdb reprocessed the RT-PCR reads via MiXCR and lists one record per CDR3 protein. Here the sample spans 550,000 to 600,000 distinct CDR3 sequences, about 10% being singletons. V lost 5 bases to trimming and J lost 5 bases, with 15 bases between them. This CDR3 contains 14 residues. The source is a man aged 45-65 years who received an inactivated influenza vaccine. The material was PBMCs from blood, obtained on the day of vaccination. V usage is TRBV12-3 or TRBV12-4 and J usage is TRBJ1-2, with a tentative D call TRBD1 (5 bases). The CDR3 DNA reads as TGTGCCAGCAGTCCCCGGGACGGTCAGTATGGCTACACCTTC. It is translated as CASSPRDGQYGYTF.